Given below is one T cell receptor beta chain in context. This record comes from a study of blood T cell repertoires in COVID-19. Study as a whole: Researchers got acute and convalescent COVID-19 samples from the United States, Italy and Spain. PBMCs, B-cell-depleted T cells, or T cells were the source of the cDNA or gDNA that made up the material.

Per the authors' pipeline: Estimated nucleated cell counts came from reference gene primer amplification. Some clones are missing from TCRdb's copy, which holds only in-frame ones; the method was immunoSEQ multiplex PCR. V and J calls and clone size come straight from that table; D and trimming were deduced from the DNA. The sample carries under 150,000 clones, around 85% recorded once. The CDR3 contains 16 residues. Looked up from germline, CDR1 is MRHNA and CDR2 is SNTAGT. With V trimmed by 0 bases and J by 4 bases, 5 bases remained unmatched. The gene calls are TRBV6-4 and TRBJ1-4; 7 bases are shared with TRBD1. The source is a woman at least 80 years old with acute or convalescent COVID-19. Specimen: peripheral blood. CDR3 in amino acids: CASSDSKTGHNEKLFF. As DNA, the CDR3 is TGTGCCAGCAGTGACTCGAAGACAGGGCATAATGAAAAACTGTTTTTT.